The subject of this entry is one T cell receptor (beta chain). The data stem from a study of T-cell memory formation after mild COVID-19. Each CDR3 protein is one row after TCRdb ran MiXCR on the 5' RACE reads. The sample has about 81,000 distinct CDR3 sequences, about 23% seen once. What was sequenced was PBMCs or a T cell subset sorted from them (not recorded which). This clonotype originated in a man in his late teens or twenties who had mild COVID-19 (a few samples of this study predate the infection). Cell type and time point are not known.

This CDR3 reads CASSLVLASVVTQYF. The CDR3 DNA sequence: TGTGCCAGCAGCTTAGTTCTCGCTAGCGTGGTTACGCAGTATTTT. The V and J genes are TRBV7-9 and TRBJ2-3; TRBD2 is a possible D gene (6 bases). Germline CDR1 is SEHNR and CDR2 is FQNEAQ (reference sequence). V lost 1 base to trimming and J lost 8 bases, with 16 bases between them. The CDR3 runs to 15 residues.